This T cell receptor beta chain was sequenced for a study of control samples from healthy donors and cancer patients. Measured with immunoSEQ multiplex PCR; TCRdb has only the in-frame clones, and not every one. The sample records approximately 160,000 clones, approximately 91% being singletons. The TCR was taken from a woman in her 40s in good health. The sample taken for sequencing was blood.

The CDR3 bases are TGTGCCAGCAGTGCGGGGGGGCCGACGGATACGCAGTATTTT. Translating gives CASSAGGPTDTQYF. This chain uses TRBV6-4 with TRBJ2-3; 8 positions agree with TRBD2. Germline CDR1 and CDR2: MRHNA and SNTAGT. The CDR3 totals 14 residues. V dropped 4 bases and J dropped 6; count of bases not matched to a gene: 6.